This TCR beta chain originates from a study of cytomegalovirus exposure and HLA in healthy donors. Overall study findings and caveats: TCR sequences were mostly rare, though some public TCRs occurred in many donors. The classifier reportedly diagnosed cytomegalovirus status with high sensitivity and specificity.

About this clone: Its antigen is not known.

Clones were sequenced by immunoSEQ multiplex PCR, and TCRdb holds only the in-frame ones, with some missing. This sample has 150,000 to 180,000 clones, with around 84% found just once. V dropped 3 bases and J dropped 2; count of bases not matched to a gene: 7. Looked up from germline, CDR1 is LNHNV and CDR2 is YYDKDF (reference sequence). There are 17 residues in the CDR3. The donors were part of the validation cohort of 120 or so subjects. That cohort was separate from the first cohort, which comprised 670 or so subjects. The sample comprised PBMCs. The chain links TRBV15 to TRBJ2-1; 10 bases align to TRBD2. This TCR came from a human donor in good health. In nucleotides, the CDR3 is TGTGCCACCAGCAGCGCCGTAGCGGGAGGCCCCTACAATGAGCAGTTCTTC. This sequence encodes CATSSAVAGGPYNEQFF.